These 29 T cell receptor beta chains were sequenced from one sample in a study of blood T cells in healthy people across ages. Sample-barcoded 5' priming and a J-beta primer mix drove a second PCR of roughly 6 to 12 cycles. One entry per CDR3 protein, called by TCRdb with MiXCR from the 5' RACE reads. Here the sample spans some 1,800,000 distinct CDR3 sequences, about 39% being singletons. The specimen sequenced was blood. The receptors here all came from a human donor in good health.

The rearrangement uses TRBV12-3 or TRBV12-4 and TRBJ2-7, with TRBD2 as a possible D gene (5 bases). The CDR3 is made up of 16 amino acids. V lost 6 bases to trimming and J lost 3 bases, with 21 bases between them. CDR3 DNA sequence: TGTGCCAGCAGGGACGGACTTCCTCCCCCGAACTACGAGCAGTACTTC. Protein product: CASRDGLPPPNYEQYF.

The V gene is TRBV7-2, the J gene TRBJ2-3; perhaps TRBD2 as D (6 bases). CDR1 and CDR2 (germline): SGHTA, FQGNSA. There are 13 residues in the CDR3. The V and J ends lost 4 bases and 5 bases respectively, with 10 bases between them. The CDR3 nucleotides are TGTGCCAGCAGCTGGGGGGTGGGAGATACGCAGTATTTT. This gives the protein CASSWGVGDTQYF. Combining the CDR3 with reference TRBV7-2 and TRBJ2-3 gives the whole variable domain GAGVSQSPSNKVTEKGKDVELRCDPISGHTALYWYRQSLGQGLEFLIYFQGNSAPDKSGLPSDRFSAERTGGSVSTLTIQRTQQEDSAVYLCASSWGVGDTQYFGPGTRLTVL.

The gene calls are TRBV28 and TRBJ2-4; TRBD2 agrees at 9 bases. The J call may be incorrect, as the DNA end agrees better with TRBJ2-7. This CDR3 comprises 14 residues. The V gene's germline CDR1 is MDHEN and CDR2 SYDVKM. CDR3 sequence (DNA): TGTGCCAGCAGAGGGACTAGCCGAGGATACGAGCAGTACTTC. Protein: CASRGTSRGYEQYF.

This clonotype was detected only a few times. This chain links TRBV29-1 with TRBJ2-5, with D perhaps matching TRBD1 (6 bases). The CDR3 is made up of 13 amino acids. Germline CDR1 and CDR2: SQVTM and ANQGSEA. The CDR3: CSLIYGTHGTQYF. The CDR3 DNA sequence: TGCAGTCTCATCTACGGGACACACGGGACCCAGTACTTC.

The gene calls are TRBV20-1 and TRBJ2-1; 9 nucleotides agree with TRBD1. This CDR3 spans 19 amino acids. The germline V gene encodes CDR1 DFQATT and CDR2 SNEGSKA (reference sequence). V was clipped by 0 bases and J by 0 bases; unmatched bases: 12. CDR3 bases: TGCAGTGCTAGAGATTGGGGACAGGGCCCGACGAGCTCCTACAATGAGCAGTTCTTC. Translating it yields CSARDWGQGPTSSYNEQFF.

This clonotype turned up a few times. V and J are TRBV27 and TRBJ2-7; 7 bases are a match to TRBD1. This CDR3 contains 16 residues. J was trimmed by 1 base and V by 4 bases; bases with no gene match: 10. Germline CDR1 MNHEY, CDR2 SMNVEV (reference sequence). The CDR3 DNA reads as TGTGCCAGCAGTTCTTTCCTCGGGACAGTTTCCTACGAGCAGTACTTC. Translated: CASSSFLGTVSYEQYF.

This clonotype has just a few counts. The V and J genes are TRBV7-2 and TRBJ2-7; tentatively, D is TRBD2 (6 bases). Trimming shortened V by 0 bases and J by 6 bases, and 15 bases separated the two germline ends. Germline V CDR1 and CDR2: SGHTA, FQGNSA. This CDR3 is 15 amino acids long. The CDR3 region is CASSLAGGVRGEQYF. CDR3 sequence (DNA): TGTGCCAGCAGCTTAGCTGGCGGGGTTAGGGGCGAGCAGTACTTC.

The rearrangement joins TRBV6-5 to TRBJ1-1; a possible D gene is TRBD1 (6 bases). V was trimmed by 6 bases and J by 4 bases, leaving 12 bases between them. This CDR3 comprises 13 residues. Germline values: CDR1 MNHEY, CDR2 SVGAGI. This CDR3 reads CASSLDSPTEAFF. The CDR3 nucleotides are TGTGCCAGCAGCTTGGACAGTCCCACTGAAGCTTTCTTT.

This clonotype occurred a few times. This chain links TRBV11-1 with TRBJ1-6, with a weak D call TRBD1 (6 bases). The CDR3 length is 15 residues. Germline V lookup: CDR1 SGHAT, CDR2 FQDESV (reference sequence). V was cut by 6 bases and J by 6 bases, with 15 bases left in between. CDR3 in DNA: TGTGCCAGCAGTTTGATGGGGGCTGTTAATTCACCCCTCCACTTT. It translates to CASSLMGAVNSPLHF.

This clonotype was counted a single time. The CDR3 sequence: CSSFGQDPTEAFF. The DNA of the CDR3 is TGCAGTTCCTTTGGGCAGGACCCCACTGAAGCTTTCTTT. The J gene is TRBJ1-1, the V gene TRBV20-1; no clear D. Trimming removed 8 bases at V and 4 bases at J, with 17 bases between. The CDR3 has 13 residues. Germline V CDR1 and CDR2: DFQATT, SNEGSKA (reference sequence).

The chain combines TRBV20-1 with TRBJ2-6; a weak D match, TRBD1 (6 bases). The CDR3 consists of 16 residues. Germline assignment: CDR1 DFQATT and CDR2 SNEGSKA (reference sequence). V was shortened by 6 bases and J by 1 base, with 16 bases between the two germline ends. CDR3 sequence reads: CSAIGLRGSGANVLTF. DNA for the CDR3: TGCAGTGCCATAGGCTTAAGGGGGTCTGGGGCCAACGTCCTGACTTTC.

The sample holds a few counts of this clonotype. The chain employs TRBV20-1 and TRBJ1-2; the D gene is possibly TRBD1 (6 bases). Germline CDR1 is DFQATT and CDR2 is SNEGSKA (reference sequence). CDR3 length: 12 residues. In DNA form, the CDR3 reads TGCAGCTGGGGGCGGGGTAAGGATGGCTACACCTTC. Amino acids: CSWGRGKDGYTF.

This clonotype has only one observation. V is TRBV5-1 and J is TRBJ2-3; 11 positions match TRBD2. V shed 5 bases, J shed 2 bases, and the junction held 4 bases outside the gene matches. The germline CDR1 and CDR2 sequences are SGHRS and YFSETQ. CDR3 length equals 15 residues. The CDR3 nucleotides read TGCGCCAGCAGGGGACTAGCGGCCGTCACAGATACGCAGTATTTT. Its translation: CASRGLAAVTDTQYF.

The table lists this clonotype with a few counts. The DNA of the CDR3 is TGTGCCAGCAGCTTAGACTACAGGGGCTGGGAGCAGTACTTC. This gives the protein CASSLDYRGWEQYF. The genes are TRBV7-2 and TRBJ2-5; 7 bases are a match to TRBD1. The V and J ends lost 1 base and 11 bases, in that order; junction bases with no gene match: 10. CDR3 size: 14 residues. Germline CDR1 reads SGHTA; CDR2 reads FQGNSA. Full variable domain (missing parts from reference TRBV7-2 and TRBJ2-5): GAGVSQSPSNKVTEKGKDVELRCDPISGHTALYWYRQSLGQGLEFLIYFQGNSAPDKSGLPSDRFSAERTGGSVSTLTIQRTQQEDSAVYLCASSLDYRGWEQYFGPGTRLLVL.

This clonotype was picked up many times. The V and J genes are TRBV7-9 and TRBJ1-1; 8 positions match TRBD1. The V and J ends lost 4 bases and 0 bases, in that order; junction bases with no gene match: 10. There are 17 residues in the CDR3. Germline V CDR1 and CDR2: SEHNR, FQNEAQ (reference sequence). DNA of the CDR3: TGTGCCAGCAGCTCACCGGACCGGACAGGGCTGAACACTGAAGCTTTCTTT. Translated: CASSSPDRTGLNTEAFF.

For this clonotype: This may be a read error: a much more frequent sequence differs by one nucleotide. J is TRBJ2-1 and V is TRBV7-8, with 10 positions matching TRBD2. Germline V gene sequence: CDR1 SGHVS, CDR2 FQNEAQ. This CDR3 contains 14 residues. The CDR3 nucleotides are TGTGCCAGCAGCTCTAGCGGGGGTTACAATGAGGAGTTCTTC. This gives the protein CASSSSGGYNEEFF.

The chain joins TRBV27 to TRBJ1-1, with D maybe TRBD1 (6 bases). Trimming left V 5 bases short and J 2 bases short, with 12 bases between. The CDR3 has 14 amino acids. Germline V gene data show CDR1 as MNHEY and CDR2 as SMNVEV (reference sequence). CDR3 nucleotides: TGTGCCAGCAGTGGAAACAGGGTTAACACTGAAGCTTTCTTT. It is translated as CASSGNRVNTEAFF.

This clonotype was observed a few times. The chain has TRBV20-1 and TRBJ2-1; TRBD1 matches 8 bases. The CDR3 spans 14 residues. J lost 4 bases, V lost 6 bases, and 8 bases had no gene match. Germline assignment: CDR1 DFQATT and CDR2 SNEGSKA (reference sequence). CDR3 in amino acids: CSALTGEVYNEQFF. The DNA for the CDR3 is TGCAGTGCCTTGACAGGGGAGGTATACAATGAGCAGTTCTTC.

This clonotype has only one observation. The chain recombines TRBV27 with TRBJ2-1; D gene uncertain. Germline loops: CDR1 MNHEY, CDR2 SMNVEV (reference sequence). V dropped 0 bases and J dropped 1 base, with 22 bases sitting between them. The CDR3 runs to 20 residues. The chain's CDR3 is CASSLSYFVDGPVSYNEQFF. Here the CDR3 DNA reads TGTGCCAGCAGTTTATCTTATTTCGTAGATGGGCCGGTTTCCTACAATGAGCAGTTCTTC.

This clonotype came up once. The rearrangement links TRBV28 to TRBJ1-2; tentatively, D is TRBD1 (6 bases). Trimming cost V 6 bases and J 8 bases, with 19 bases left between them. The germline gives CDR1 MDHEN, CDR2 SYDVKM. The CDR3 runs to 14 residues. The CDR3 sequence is CASRHQGPGEGYTF. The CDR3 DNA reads TGTGCCAGCAGGCACCAGGGGCCGGGGGAGGGCTACACCTTC.

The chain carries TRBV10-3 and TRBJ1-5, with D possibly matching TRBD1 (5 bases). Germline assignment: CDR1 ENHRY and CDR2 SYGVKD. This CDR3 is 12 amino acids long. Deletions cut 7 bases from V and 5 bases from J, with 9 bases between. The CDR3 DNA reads TGTGCCATCATGGGGGACGATCAGCCCCAGCATTTT. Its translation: CAIMGDDQPQHF.

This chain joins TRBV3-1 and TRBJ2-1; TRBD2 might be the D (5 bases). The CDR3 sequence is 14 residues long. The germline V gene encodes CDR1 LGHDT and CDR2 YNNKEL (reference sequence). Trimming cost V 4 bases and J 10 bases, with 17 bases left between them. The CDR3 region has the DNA TGTGCCAGCAGCCTCGGGGTCCGGGAATGGGAGCAGTTCTTC. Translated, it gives CASSLGVREWEQFF.

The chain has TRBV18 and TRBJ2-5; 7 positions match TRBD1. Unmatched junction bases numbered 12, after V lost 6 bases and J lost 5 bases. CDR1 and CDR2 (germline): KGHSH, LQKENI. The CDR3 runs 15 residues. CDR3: CASSPEGARRETQYF. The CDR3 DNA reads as TGTGCCAGCTCCCCAGAGGGGGCCCGGCGGGAGACCCAGTACTTC.

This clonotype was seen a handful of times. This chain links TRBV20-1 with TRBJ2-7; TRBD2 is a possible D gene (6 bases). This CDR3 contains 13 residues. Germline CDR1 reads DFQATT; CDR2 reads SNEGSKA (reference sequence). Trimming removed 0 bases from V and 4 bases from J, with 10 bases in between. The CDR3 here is CSARERGEYEQYF. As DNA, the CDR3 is TGCAGTGCTAGAGAGCGGGGAGAATACGAGCAGTACTTC.

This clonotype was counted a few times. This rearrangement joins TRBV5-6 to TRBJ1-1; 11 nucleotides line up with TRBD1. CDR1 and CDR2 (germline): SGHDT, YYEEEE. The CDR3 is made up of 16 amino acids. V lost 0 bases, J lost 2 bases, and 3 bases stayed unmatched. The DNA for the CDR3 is TGTGCCAGCAGCTTGGGGGACAGGGGGGGAAACACTGAAGCTTTCTTT. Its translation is CASSLGDRGGNTEAFF.

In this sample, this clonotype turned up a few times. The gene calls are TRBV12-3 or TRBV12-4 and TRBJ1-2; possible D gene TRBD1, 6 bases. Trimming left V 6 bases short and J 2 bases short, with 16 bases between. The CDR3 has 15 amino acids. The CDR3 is CASSQSGDLNYGYTF. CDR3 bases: TGTGCCAGCAGCCAATCAGGGGACCTGAACTATGGCTACACCTTC.

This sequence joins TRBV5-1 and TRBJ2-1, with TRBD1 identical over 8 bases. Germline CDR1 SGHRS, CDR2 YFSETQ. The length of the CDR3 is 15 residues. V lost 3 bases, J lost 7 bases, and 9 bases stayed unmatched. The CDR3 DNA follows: TGCGCCAGCAGCTGGGGGACAGGAGGCCTAAATGAGCAGTTCTTC. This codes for CASSWGTGGLNEQFF.

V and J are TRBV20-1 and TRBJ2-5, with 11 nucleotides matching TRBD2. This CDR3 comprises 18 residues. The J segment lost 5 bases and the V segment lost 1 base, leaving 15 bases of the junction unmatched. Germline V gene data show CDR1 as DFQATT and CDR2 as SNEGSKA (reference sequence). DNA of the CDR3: TGCAGTGCTAGAGGTGCCCTACTAGCGGGGGACGATGTGGAGACCCAGTACTTC. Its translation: CSARGALLAGDDVETQYF.

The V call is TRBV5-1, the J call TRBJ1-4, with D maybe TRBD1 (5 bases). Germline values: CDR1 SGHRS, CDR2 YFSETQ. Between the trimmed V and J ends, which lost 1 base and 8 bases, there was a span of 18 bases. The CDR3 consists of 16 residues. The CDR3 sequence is CASSLRPGTASEKLFF. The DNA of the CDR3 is TGCGCCAGCAGCTTGCGGCCCGGGACTGCTTCCGAAAAACTGTTTTTT.